This TCR beta chain originates from a study of T cell responses to AZD1222 COVID-19 vaccine. Sequenced by immunoSEQ multiplex PCR; TCRdb stores in-frame clones only, minus some. The data contain fewer than 120,000 clones, roughly 89% of them singletons. The CDR3 totals 16 residues. With 2 bases clipped from V and 3 bases from J, the junction kept 5 bases outside the gene matches. The germline V gene has CDR1 KGHDR and CDR2 SFDVKD. This sequence joins TRBV24-1 and TRBJ1-5; 8 nucleotides match TRBD1. The material sequenced was peripheral blood, taken 28 days after the second AZD1222 dose. The origin of this receptor is an adult who received the AZD1222 COVID-19 vaccine. The CDR3 sequence: CATSDSRTGINQPQHF. The DNA of the CDR3 is TGTGCCACCAGTGATTCGCGGACAGGGATCAATCAGCCCCAGCATTTT.